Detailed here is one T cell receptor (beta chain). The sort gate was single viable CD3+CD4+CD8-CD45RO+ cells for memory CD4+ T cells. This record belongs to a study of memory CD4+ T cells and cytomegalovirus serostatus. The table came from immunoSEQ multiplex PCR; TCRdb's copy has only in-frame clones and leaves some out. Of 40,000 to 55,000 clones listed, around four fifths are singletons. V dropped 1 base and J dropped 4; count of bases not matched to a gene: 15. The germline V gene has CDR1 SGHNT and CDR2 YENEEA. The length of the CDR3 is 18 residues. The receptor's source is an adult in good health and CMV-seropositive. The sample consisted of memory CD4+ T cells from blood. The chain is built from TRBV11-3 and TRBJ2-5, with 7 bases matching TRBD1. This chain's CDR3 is CASSLGAQGVSVGETQYF. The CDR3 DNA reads TGTGCCAGCAGCTTAGGGGCGCAGGGGGTGAGTGTCGGAGAGACCCAGTACTTC.